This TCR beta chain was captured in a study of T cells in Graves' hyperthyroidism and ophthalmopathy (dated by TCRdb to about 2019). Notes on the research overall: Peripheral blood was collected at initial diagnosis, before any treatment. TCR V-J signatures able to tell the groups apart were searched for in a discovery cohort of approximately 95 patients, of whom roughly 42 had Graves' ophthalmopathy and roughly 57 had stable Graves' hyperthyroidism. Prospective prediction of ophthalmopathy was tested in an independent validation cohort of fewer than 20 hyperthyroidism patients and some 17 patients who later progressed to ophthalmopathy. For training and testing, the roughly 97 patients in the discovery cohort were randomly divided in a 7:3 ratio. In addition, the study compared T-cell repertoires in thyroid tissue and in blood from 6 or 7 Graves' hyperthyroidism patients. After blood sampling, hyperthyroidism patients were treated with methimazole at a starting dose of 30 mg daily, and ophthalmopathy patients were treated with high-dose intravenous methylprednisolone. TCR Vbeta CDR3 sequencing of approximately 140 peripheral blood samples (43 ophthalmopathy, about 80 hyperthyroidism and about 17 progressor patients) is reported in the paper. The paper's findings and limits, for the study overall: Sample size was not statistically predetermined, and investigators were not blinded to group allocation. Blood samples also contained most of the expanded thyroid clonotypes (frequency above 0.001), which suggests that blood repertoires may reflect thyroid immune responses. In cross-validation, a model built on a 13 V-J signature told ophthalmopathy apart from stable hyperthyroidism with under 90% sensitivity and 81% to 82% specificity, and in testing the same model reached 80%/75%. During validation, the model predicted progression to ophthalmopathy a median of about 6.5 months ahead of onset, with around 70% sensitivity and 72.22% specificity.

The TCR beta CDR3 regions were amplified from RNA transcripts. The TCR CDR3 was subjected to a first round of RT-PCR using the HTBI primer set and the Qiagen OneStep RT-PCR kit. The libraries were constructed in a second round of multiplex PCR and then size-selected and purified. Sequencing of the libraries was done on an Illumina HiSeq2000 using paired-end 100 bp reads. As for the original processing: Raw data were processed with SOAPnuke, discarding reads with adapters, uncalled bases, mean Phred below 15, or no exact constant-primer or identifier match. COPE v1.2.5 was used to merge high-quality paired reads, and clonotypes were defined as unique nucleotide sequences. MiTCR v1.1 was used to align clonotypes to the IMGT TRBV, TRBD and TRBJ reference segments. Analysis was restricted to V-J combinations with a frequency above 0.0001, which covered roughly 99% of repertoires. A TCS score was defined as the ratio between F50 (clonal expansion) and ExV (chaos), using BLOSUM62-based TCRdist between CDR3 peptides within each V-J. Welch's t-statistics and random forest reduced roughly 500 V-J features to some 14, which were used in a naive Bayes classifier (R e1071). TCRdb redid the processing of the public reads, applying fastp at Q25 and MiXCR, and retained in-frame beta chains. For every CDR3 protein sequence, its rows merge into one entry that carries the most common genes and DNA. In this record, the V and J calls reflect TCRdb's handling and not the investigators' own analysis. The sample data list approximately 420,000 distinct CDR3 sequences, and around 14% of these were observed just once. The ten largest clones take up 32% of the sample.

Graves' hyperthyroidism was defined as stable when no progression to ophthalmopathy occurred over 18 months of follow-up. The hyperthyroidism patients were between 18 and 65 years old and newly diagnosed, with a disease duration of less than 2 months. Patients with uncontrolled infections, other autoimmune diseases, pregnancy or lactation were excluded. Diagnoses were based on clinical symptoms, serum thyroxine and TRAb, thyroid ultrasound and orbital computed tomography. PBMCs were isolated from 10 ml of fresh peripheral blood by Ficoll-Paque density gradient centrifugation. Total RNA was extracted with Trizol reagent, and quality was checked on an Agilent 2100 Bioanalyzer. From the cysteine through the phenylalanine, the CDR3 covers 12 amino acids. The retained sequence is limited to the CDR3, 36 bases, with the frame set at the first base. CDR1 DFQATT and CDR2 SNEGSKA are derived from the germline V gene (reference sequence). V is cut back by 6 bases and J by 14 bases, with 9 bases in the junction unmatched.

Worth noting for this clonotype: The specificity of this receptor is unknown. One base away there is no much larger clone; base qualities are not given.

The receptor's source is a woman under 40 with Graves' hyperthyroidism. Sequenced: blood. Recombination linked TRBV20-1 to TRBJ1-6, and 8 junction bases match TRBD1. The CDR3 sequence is CSAPDRVSSLHF. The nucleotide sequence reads TGCAGTGCCCCGGACAGGGTATCGTCCCTCCACTTT.